This T cell receptor beta chain was captured by sequencing in a study of PD-L1 blockade in urothelial cancer. Study as a whole: In the patient group, about 85% of the roughly 29 were males with bladder-origin urothelial cancer. At 6 weeks and at 3 weeks (second dose) after treatment start, blood was analyzed.

The time point was: peripheral blood 6 weeks after treatment start. Samples spanned pretreatment and treatment, with 1 to 8 time points per patient. CDR3 length: 16 residues. Germline CDR1 is MNHNY and CDR2 is SVGAGI (reference sequence). J gave up 4 bases and V 6 bases, and 11 bases lay outside the gene matches. Added to each PCR by spiking were synthetic TCR analog templates. Repertoires were generated with immunoSEQ multiplex PCR, while TCRdb's copy carries only in-frame clones and drops some. The table lists over 100,000 clones, approximately 89% of them singletons. Material: PBMCs, obtained around atezolizumab (anti-PD-L1) treatment. This clonotype was sampled from a man in his sixties with urothelial cancer. This chain uses TRBV6-6 with TRBJ2-7; 11 nucleotides agree with TRBD2. CDR3 nucleotides: TGTGCCAGCAGGGAGCGACTGACTAGCGGGGTGTACGAGCAGTACTTC. Translated, it gives CASRERLTSGVYEQYF.